This T cell receptor (beta chain) emerged from a study of early T cells in non-severe SARS-CoV-2 infection. Study information: Investigators sequenced bulk RNA drawn from unsorted whole blood, and chains remained unpaired.

Each CDR3 protein is one row after TCRdb ran MiXCR on the 5' RACE reads. This table has 95,000 to 110,000 distinct CDR3 sequences, 11% appearing once. V dropped 8 bases and J dropped 4 bases, with 19 bases sitting between them. CDR3 length: 15 residues. Of note for this clonotype: What it binds is unknown.

Findings of the study overall: Anti-spike CD8 responses were favored by VDJdb matching, which missed private and CD4 specificities.

The receptor's source is an adult who was a healthcare worker with PCR-confirmed SARS-CoV-2 infection or an uninfected control (not recorded which). The V and J genes are TRBV12-3 or TRBV12-4 and TRBJ2-3; TRBD2 is a possible D gene (6 bases). Sequencing was carried out using whole blood. The CDR3 is CASRAGTFPPDTQYF. The CDR3 nucleotides read TGTGCCAGCCGCGCCGGGACTTTTCCCCCAGATACGCAGTATTTT.